This T cell receptor beta chain was sequenced during a study of cytomegalovirus exposure and HLA in healthy donors. The germline V gene encodes CDR1 SQVTM and CDR2 ANQGSEA. V lost 2 bases, J lost 4 bases, and 17 bases lay in between. The CDR3 sequence is 15 residues long. Regarding the study as a whole: Analysis performed later showed TCR beta chains linked to HLA being more clonally expanded than equally common others.

The PCR made use of 60 Vbeta and 13 Jbeta primers. TCRdb's table, derived via immunoSEQ multiplex PCR, lists solely in-frame clones and lacks some. The repertoire consists of 100,000 to 150,000 clones, with 80% occurring once and the leading ten covering about 2.5%. As regards this clone: The antigen is not known.

Sequenced input: PBMCs. The V call is TRBV29-1, the J call TRBJ1-2; the D gene is possibly TRBD1 (5 bases). The receptor comes from a man in his thirties or forties in good health and CMV-seronegative. The CDR3 region has the DNA TGCAGCGTTGAACGGGAGGGTGGGGGGTCCTATGGCTACACCTTC. Protein sequence: CSVEREGGGSYGYTF. The variable domain in full, completed from reference TRBV29-1 and TRBJ1-2, reads SAVISQKPSRDICQRGTSLTIQCQVDSQVTMMFWYRQQPGQSLTLIATANQGSEATYESGFVIDKFPISRPNLTFSTLTVSNMSPEDSSIYLCSVEREGGGSYGYTFGSGTRLTVV.